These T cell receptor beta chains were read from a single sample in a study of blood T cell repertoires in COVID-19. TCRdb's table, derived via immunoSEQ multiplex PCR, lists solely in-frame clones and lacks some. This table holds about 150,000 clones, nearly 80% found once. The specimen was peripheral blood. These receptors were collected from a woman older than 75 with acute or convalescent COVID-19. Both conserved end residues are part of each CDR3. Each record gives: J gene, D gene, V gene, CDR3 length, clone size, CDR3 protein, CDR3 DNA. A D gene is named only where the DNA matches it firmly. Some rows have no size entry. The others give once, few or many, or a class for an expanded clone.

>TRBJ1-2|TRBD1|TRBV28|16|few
CASIRAGTGANYGYTF
TGTGCCAGCATCCGGGCGGGGACAGGGGCAAACTATGGCTACACCTTC
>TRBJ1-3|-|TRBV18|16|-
CASSPSLGLSGNTIYF
TGTGCCAGCTCACCATCCCTGGGACTATCCGGAAACACCATATATTTT
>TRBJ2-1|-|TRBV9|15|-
CASSEGHYSYNEQFF
TGTGCCAGCAGCGAGGGACATTACTCCTACAATGAGCAGTTCTTC
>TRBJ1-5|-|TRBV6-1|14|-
CASSEGSGPQPQHF
TGTGCCAGCAGTGAAGGTAGCGGTCCTCAGCCCCAGCATTTT
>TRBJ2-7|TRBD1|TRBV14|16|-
CASSRGQGQAEGEQYF
TGTGCCAGCAGCAGAGGACAGGGGCAAGCGGAAGGGGAGCAGTACTTC
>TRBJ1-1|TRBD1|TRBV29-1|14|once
CSVWGQGMNTEAFF
TGCAGCGTTTGGGGACAGGGGATGAACACTGAAGCTTTCTTT
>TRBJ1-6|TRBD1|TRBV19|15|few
CASSTGTGQASPLHF
TGTGCCAGTAGTACTGGGACAGGGCAAGCCTCACCCCTCCACTTT
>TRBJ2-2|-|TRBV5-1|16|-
CASSLGTGLNTGELFF
TGCGCCAGCAGCTTGGGAACAGGCCTGAACACCGGGGAGCTGTTTTTT
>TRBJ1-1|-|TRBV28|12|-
CASSLSQPEAFF
TGTGCCAGCAGTTTGTCACAGCCTGAAGCTTTCTTT
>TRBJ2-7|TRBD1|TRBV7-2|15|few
CASSTRQGAGYEQYF
TGTGCCAGCAGCACGCGACAGGGGGCAGGGTACGAGCAGTACTTC
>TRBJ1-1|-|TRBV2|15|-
CASSVNSGGVTEAFF
TGTGCCAGCAGTGTAAACTCGGGGGGCGTCACTGAAGCTTTCTTT
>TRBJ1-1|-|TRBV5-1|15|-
CASSGRPGGNTEAFF
TGCGCCAGCAGCGGGCGCCCCGGGGGGAACACTGAAGCTTTCTTT
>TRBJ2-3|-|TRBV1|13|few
CTSSQVSPDTQYF
TGCACCAGCAGCCAAGTCAGTCCAGATACGCAGTATTTT
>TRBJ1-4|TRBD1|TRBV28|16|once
CASSLGQGATNEKLFF
TGTGCCAGCAGTTTGGGACAGGGGGCAACTAATGAAAAACTGTTTTTT
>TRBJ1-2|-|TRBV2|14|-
CASSEEGRVNGYTF
TGTGCCAGCAGTGAAGAGGGCAGGGTGAATGGCTACACCTTC
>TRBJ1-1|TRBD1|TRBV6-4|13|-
CASSLTGTTEAFF
TGTGCCAGCAGCTTGACAGGGACCACTGAAGCTTTCTTT
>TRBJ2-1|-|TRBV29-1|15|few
CSAKMHSDSYNEQFF
TGCAGCGCTAAAATGCACTCCGACTCCTACAATGAGCAGTTCTTC
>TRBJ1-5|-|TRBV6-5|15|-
CASSYGRGDSQPQHF
TGTGCCAGCAGTTACGGAAGGGGCGACAGTCAGCCCCAGCATTTT
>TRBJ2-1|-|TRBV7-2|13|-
CASSTPGVAEQFF
TGTGCCAGCAGCACCCCCGGGGTGGCTGAGCAGTTCTTC
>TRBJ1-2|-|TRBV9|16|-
CASSVARSLTNYGYTF
TGTGCCAGCAGCGTAGCTCGGTCACTCACTAACTATGGCTACACCTTC
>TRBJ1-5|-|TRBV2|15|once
CASSVRGTSNQPQHF
TGTGCCAGCAGTGTCCGGGGGACTAGCAATCAGCCCCAGCATTTT
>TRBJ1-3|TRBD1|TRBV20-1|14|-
CSASGDRAGNTIYF
TGCAGTGCTAGTGGGGACAGGGCAGGGAACACCATATATTTT
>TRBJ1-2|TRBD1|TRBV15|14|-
CATSSLQGDYGYTF
TGTGCCACCAGCAGTCTACAGGGGGACTATGGCTACACCTTC
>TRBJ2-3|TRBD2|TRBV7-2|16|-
CASSPAGGPGTDTQYF
TGTGCCAGCAGTCCAGCGGGAGGGCCTGGCACAGATACGCAGTATTTT
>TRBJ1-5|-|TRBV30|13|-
CAWSVQDNQPQHF
TGTGCCTGGAGTGTACAAGACAATCAGCCCCAGCATTTT
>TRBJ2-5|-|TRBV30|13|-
CAWSVGGAETQYF
TGTGCCTGGAGTGTAGGGGGAGCTGAGACCCAGTACTTC
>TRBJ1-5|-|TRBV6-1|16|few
CASSATGIRENQPQHF
TGTGCCAGCAGTGCAACAGGGATAAGGGAAAATCAGCCCCAGCATTTT
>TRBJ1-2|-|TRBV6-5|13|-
CASSPQVNYGYTF
TGTGCCAGCAGTCCCCAGGTTAACTATGGCTACACCTTC
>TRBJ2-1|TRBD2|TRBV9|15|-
CASTPGGSSYNEQFF
TGTGCCAGCACCCCCGGGGGGAGCTCCTACAATGAGCAGTTCTTC
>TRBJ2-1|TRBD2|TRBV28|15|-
CASRLGGPAYNEQFF
TGTGCCAGCAGGCTGGGAGGGCCGGCTTACAATGAGCAGTTCTTC
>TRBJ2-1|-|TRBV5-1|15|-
CASSLGQVSYNEQFF
TGCGCCAGCAGCTTGGGTCAGGTCTCCTACAATGAGCAGTTCTTC
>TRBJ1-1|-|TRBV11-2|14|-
CASSLSPGDTEAFF
TGTGCCAGCAGCTTATCCCCAGGGGACACTGAAGCTTTCTTT
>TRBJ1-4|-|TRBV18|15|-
CASSPKEQVNEKLFF
TGTGCCAGCTCACCCAAGGAACAGGTTAATGAAAAACTGTTTTTT
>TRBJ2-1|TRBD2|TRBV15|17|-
CATSRGTGAGGQNEQFF
TGTGCCACCAGCAGAGGTACCGGAGCGGGGGGCCAGAATGAGCAGTTCTTC
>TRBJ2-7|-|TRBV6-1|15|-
CASSEALASAFEQYF
TGTGCCAGCAGTGAAGCGTTGGCTAGCGCGTTCGAGCAGTACTTC
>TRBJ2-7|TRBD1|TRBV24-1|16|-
CATSPGGQGLSYEQYF
TGTGCCACCAGCCCGGGCGGACAGGGTCTATCCTACGAGCAGTACTTC
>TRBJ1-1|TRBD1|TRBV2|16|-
CASTPQGQGMGTEAFF
TGTGCCAGCACTCCCCAGGGACAGGGGATGGGGACTGAAGCTTTCTTT
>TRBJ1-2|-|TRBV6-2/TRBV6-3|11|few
CASSDRQGYTF
TGTGCCAGCAGTGACAGACAGGGCTACACCTTC
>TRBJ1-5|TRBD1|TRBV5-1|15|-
CARSAGDRGGQPQHF
TGCGCCCGCAGCGCCGGGGACAGGGGGGGGCAGCCCCAGCATTTT
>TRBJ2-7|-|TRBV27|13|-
CASSLTRRAEQYF
TGTGCCAGCAGTCTGACTAGACGGGCTGAGCAGTACTTC